Sequencing of this TCR beta chain was carried out in a study of blood T cell repertoires in COVID-19. In the study overall: Italy, Spain and the United States were the sources of the convalescent and acute COVID-19 samples.

In the authors' methods: Cell counts per sample came from amplifying reference gene primers. Sequenced by immunoSEQ multiplex PCR; TCRdb stores in-frame clones only, minus some. V and J calls and clone size are as listed in that table; D and trimming were resolved from the DNA. The sample records about 220,000 clones, under 90% being singletons. The CDR3 sequence is 12 residues long. CDR1 LGHDT and CDR2 YNNKEL come from the germline V gene (reference sequence). V was clipped by 1 base and J by 4 bases, with 4 bases between them. On this clone itself: Other nucleotide sequences from this sample produce the same CDR3.

Material for sequencing was peripheral blood. The genes are TRBV3-1 (or the pseudogene TRBV3-2) and TRBJ1-2; D gene unclear. The receptor was derived from an elderly woman with acute or convalescent COVID-19. CDR3 coding DNA: TGTGCCAGCAGCCAAGCCTCCTATGGCTACACCTTC. The encoded protein is CASSQASYGYTF.